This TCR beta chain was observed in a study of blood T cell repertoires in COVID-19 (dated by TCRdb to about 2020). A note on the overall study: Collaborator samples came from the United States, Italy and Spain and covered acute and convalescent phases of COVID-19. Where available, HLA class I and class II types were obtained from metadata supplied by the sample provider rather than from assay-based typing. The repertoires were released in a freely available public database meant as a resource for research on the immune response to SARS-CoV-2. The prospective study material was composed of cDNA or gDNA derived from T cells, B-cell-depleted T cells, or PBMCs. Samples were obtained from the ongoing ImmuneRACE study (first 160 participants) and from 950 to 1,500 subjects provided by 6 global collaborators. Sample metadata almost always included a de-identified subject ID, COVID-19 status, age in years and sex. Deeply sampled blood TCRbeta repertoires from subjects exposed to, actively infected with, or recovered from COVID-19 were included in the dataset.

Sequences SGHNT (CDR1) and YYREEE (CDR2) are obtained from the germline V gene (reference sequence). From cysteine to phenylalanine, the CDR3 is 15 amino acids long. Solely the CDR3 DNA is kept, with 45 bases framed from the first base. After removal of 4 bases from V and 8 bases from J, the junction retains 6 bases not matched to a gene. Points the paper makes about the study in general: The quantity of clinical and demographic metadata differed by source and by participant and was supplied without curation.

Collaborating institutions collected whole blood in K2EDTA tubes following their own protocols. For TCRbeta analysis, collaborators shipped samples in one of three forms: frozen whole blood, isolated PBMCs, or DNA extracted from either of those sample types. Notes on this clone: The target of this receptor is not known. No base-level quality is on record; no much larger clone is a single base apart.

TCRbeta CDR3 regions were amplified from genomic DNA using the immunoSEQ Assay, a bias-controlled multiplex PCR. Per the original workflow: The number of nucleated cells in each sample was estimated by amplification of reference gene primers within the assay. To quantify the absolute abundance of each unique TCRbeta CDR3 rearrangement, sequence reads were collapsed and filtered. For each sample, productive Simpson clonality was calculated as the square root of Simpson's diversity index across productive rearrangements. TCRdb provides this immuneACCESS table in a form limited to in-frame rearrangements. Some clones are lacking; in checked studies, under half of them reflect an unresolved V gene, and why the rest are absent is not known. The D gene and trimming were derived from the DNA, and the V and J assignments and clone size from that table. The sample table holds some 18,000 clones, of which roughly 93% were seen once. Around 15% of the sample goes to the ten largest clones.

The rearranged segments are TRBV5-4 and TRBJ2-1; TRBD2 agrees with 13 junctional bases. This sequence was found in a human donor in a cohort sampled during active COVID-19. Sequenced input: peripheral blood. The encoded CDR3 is CASSLTSGRADEQFF. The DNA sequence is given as TGTGCCAGCAGCCTCACTAGCGGGAGGGCCGATGAGCAGTTCTTC.